This T cell receptor (beta chain) comes out of a study of graft-versus-host responses after intestinal transplantation listed by TCRdb under 2021. With respect to the entire study: The transplants that recipients received were multivisceral, liver-intestinal, or isolated intestinal. A peak of at least 4% donor T cells among recipient peripheral blood mononuclear cells was the definition used for donor T cell macrochimerism. To identify alloreactive clones, pre-transplant mixed lymphocyte reaction products were sequenced and then compared with unstimulated pre-transplant donor and recipient T cells. Rather than going through the commercial service, samples from a few later patients were sequenced in-house on an Illumina MiSeq and processed with MiXCR. Anti-thymocyte globulin induction was given to all recipients, followed by maintenance tacrolimus and steroids for two to four years. After intestinal transplantation, graft-versus-host and host-versus-graft alloreactive T cell clones in the graft, circulation and bone marrow were tracked using bulk TCR-beta CDR3 sequencing. A cohort of about 25 intestinal transplant recipients, including one retransplant, was enrolled, and a few patients lacking pretransplant specimens were excluded. Beyond this particular receptor, the publication reports: GvH clones were detected in recipient bone marrow, and some of these GvH clones were observed earlier in ileal mucosa or blood, consistent with an intestinal mucosal origin. Early after transplant, declines in HvG clones were associated with peak levels of circulating GvH clones. The relatively low number and heterogeneity of intestinal transplant patients limited the conclusions. High GvH to HvG T cell clonal ratios were observed in the allografts of patients with donor T cell macrochimerism.

Points on this clone: It lacks a known antigen. No base quality information exists; no much larger clone differs at one position.

Library method: the immunoSEQ multiplex PCR assay. For most patients, high-throughput TCR-beta CDR3 sequencing of genomic DNA was performed by Adaptive Biotechnologies. The study's processing was this. Adaptive's ImmunoSEQ software was the source of the TCR sequencing data for around 20 patients, while three other patients were processed with MiXCR and VDJtools. CDR3 nucleotide sequences shared between donor and recipient were removed because their origin could not be assigned. At least 2-fold expansion over unstimulated cells and a minimum CFSE-low frequency of 0.002% (template counts) or 0.001% (read counts) were required for clones to be classified as alloreactive. Clones detected in sequenced pre-transplant spleen, lymph node, or MLR CFSE-low populations of the donor or recipient were defined as mappable. Cumulative frequency of alloreactive clones was calculated as a percentage of all sequences weighted by copy number. The source is immuneACCESS, and TCRdb retained only in-frame sequences with V and J called. Part of the clones is not carried over; for the studies checked, unresolved V genes explain less than half of this, and the remainder is unexplained. The V and J calls and clone size come from that table; D and trimming were worked out from the DNA. The sample includes tens of thousands of clones, with about 87% observed a single time. The ten largest clonotypes hold roughly 1.5% of the sample.

Blood samples were collected up to 4 times in the first month after transplant and then at least monthly when available. CDR1 and CDR2 are read off the germline V gene as MGHRA and YSYEKL. V sheds 4 bases and J sheds 4 bases, leaving 14 bases between their ends. The CDR3, cysteine through phenylalanine, is 15 amino acids long. Just the 45-base CDR3 DNA is kept, in frame starting at base 1. The material sequenced was PBMCs, taken 26 days after transplant. Recombination linked TRBV4-1 to TRBJ2-1, with the D gene call left open. This receptor was obtained from a human patient who received an intestinal transplant, so some T cells may come from the graft donor. Read as DNA, the sequence is TGCGCCAGCAGCCTCGAGGATAGTCAGTACAATGAGCAGTTCTTC. This yields the protein CASSLEDSQYNEQFF.